A single sample is the source of the 10 T cell receptor beta chains below, sequenced in a study of vaccination effects on CD4 cells after COVID-19. Antigen specificity for these receptors is unknown. CD4+ T cells specific for antigen were expanded with viral peptide pools by the ViraFEST assay before sequencing. With 10 days of culture completed, CD4+ T cells were isolated. Prior SARS-CoV-2 infection was absent in the vaccine recipients, as shown by negative nucleocapsid antibodies. Only in-frame clones appear in the TCRdb table, and some are missing; sequencing was by immunoSEQ multiplex PCR. This sample yields under 70,000 clones, of which 70% to 85% are seen a single time; roughly 4% belongs to the top ten. The source material was CD4+ T cells from PBMCs cultured with HCoV-OC43 spike peptides, sampled before COVID-19 vaccination. Subset reported: HCoV-OC43 spike overlapping peptide pool stimulation. The receptors were gathered from a human donor who received a COVID-19 vaccine.

This clone was picked up a small number of times. The V gene is TRBV27, the J gene TRBJ1-2; tentative D call: TRBD1 (5 bases). Per the germline V gene, CDR1 is MNHEY and CDR2 is SMNVEV (reference sequence). The CDR3 contains 14 residues. V lost 6 bases to trimming and J lost 8 bases, with 19 bases between them. CDR3 in DNA: TGTGCCAGCAGGGCCGACAGCCAGGACTGGGGCTACACCTTC. This gives the protein CASRADSQDWGYTF.

The CDR3 is CASSLGGTSSYEQYV. The CDR3 DNA sequence: TGTGCCAGCAGCTTAGGGGGGACAAGCTCCTACGAGCAGTACGTC. The V call is TRBV11-2, the J call TRBJ2-7, with a tentative D call TRBD1 (6 bases). The CDR3 totals 15 residues. The V gene lost 1 base and the J gene lost 0 bases, with 10 bases spanning the gap. CDR1 and CDR2 (germline): SGHAT, FQNNGV.

This clone has only a few counts. The rearrangement joins TRBV10-1 to TRBJ2-7; tentative D call: TRBD1 (5 bases). The V gene lost 0 bases and the J gene lost 2 bases, with 14 bases spanning the gap. Germline V gives CDR1 WNHNN, CDR2 SYGVQD (reference sequence). The CDR3 extends over 16 amino acids. This chain's CDR3 is CASSESSRDRTYEQYV. Written as DNA, the CDR3 is TGCGCCAGCAGTGAGTCGTCCAGGGATCGGACCTACGAGCAGTACGTC.

V is TRBV29-1 and J is TRBJ2-5, with 7 bases lining up with TRBD1. After removal of 0 bases from V and 1 base from J, the junction contained 2 bases not matched to a gene. The CDR3 totals 14 residues. Germline assignment: CDR1 SQVTM and CDR2 ANQGSEA. This CDR3 is CSVEDRQGQETQYF. CDR3 DNA sequence: TGCAGCGTTGAAGATAGACAGGGCCAAGAGACCCAGTACTTC.

The J gene is TRBJ2-6, the V gene TRBV19; tentative D call: TRBD2 (5 bases). The CDR3 is 17 residues long. V was shortened by 3 bases and J by 0 bases, with 12 bases between the two germline ends. Germline V gene lookup returns CDR1 LNHDA and CDR2 SQIVND (reference sequence). In nucleotides, the CDR3 is TGTGCCAGTAGTATCGCACTAGTAAACTCTGGGGCCAACGTCCTGACTTTC. This encodes CASSIALVNSGANVLTF.

The chain combines TRBV5-1 with TRBJ1-2, with 8 nucleotides matching TRBD1. V lost 4 bases to trimming and J lost 4 bases; unmatched junction nucleotides: 6. Germline CDR1 is SGHRS and CDR2 is YFSETQ. The CDR3 covers 14 residues. The CDR3 DNA sequence: TGCGCCAGCAGCCTGCAGGGGGCCGTCTATGGCTACACCTTC. Residues: CASSLQGAVYGYTF. The full variable domain, rest sourced from reference TRBV5-1 and TRBJ1-2, is KAGVTQTPRYLIKTRGQQVTLSCSPISGHRSVSWYQQTPGQGLQFLFEYFSETQRNKGNFPGRFSGRQFSNSRSEMNVSTLELGDSALYLCASSLQGAVYGYTFGSGTRLTVV.

V and J are TRBV5-1 and TRBJ1-5; 7 bases line up with TRBD1. After removal of 5 bases from V and 2 bases from J, the junction contained 4 bases not matched to a gene. Germline lookup yields CDR1 SGHRS and CDR2 YFSETQ. This CDR3 has 14 residues. Here the CDR3 reads CASSSGTGNQPQHF. The CDR3 DNA reads as TGCGCCAGCAGTTCCGGGACAGGCAATCAGCCCCAGCATTTT.

The table lists this clone with a count of one. The chain joins TRBV11-1 to TRBJ2-3; tentative D call: TRBD1 (6 bases). Germline CDR1 is SGHAT and CDR2 is FQDESV (reference sequence). CDR3 size: 16 residues. The V gene lost 8 bases and the J gene lost 0 bases, with 18 bases spanning the gap. CDR3 region: CASQTGGTTSTDTQYF. For the CDR3, the DNA is TGTGCCAGCCAGACAGGAGGAACTACTAGCACAGATACGCAGTATTTT.

The chain links TRBV7-9 to TRBJ2-5; possible D gene TRBD1, 5 bases. This CDR3 is 14 amino acids long. The V end lost 5 bases, the J end lost 5 bases, and 15 bases lay between the germline ends. The germline V gene encodes CDR1 SEHNR and CDR2 FQNEAQ (reference sequence). The CDR3 reads CASSQGRGYETQYF. The CDR3 region has the DNA TGTGCCAGCAGCCAGGGAAGGGGATACGAGACCCAGTACTTC.

The J gene is TRBJ1-5, the V gene TRBV18, with a tentative D call TRBD1 (6 bases). This CDR3 is built from 17 residues. Germline CDR1 KGHSH, CDR2 LQKENI. Trimming removed 4 bases at V and 3 bases at J, with 19 bases between. The CDR3 DNA reads as TGTGCCAGCTCACGTAACGGGGGCTTAGCAATCAATCAGCCCCAGCATTTT. Translated, it gives CASSRNGGLAINQPQHF. The entire variable domain, with the rest obtained from reference TRBV18 and TRBJ1-5, is as follows: NAGVMQNPRHLVRRRGQEARLRCSPMKGHSHVYWYRQLPEEGLKFMVYLQKENIIDESGMPKERFSAEFPKEGPSILRIQQVVRGDSAAYFCASSRNGGLAINQPQHFGDGTRLSIL.